These 24 T cell receptor beta chains were sequenced from one sample in a study of T cell responses to AZD1222 COVID-19 vaccine. Clones were read by immunoSEQ multiplex PCR, and TCRdb kept only the in-frame ones, dropping some. The data contain around 130,000 clones, 91% of them seen just once; the ten biggest clones take up 2.8%. This specimen consisted of peripheral blood, obtained on day 0 of AZD1222 vaccination. Receptors originate from an adult in good health.

The chain uses TRBV18 and TRBJ1-4, with TRBD1 identical over 7 bases. This CDR3 region has 15 residues. CDR1 and CDR2 from the germline V gene are KGHSH and LQKENI. V lost 2 bases, J lost 8 bases, and 8 bases stayed unmatched. CDR3 nucleotide sequence: TGTGCCAGCTCACCAAGGGGAGGGGACAGAGAAAAACTGTTTTTT. Translating it yields CASSPRGGDREKLFF.

This clone was picked up one time. The J gene is TRBJ2-5, the V gene TRBV10-2, with D maybe TRBD1 (5 bases). The length of the CDR3 is 15 residues. In germline, CDR1 is WSHSY, CDR2 SAAADI. Trimming pared 9 bases from V and 1 base from J, leaving 18 bases between. CDR3 DNA sequence: TGCGCCAGTCACGAGCCCTGGACAACCCAAGAGACCCAGTACTTC. It yields the protein CASHEPWTTQETQYF.

V gene TRBV19 combines with J gene TRBJ1-5; D not resolved. This CDR3 has 16 residues. Germline CDR1 and CDR2: LNHDA and SQIVND (reference sequence). The ends were cut back, 3 bases at V and 6 bases at J, with 18 bases in the middle. CDR3 coding DNA: TGTGCCAGTAGTATGGTTTATTCGTTTCTAAGTCAGCCCCAGCATTTT. This sequence encodes CASSMVYSFLSQPQHF.

The chain joins TRBV7-8 to TRBJ2-7; TRBD2 might be the D (6 bases). Trimming took off 5 bases at V and 3 bases at J, with 17 bases between the two ends. CDR1 and CDR2 (germline): SGHVS, FQNEAQ. The CDR3 is 15 residues long. The CDR3 DNA reads as TGTGCCAGCAGCGTCGCCGCCCTAGCGTACTACGAGCAGTACTTC. It specifies CASSVAALAYYEQYF.

The chain couples TRBV5-1 to TRBJ2-1; TRBD1 matches at 10 bases. V was clipped by 4 bases and J by 6 bases; unmatched bases: 4. The CDR3 contains 14 residues. Germline V gene lookup returns CDR1 SGHRS and CDR2 YFSETQ. DNA for the CDR3: TGCGCCAGCAGCGGGGGACAGGGGTTCAATGAGCAGTTCTTC. It translates to CASSGGQGFNEQFF.

This clone was seen a single time. V is TRBV5-1 and J is TRBJ2-1; D is possibly TRBD1 (6 bases). Germline CDR1 SGHRS, CDR2 YFSETQ. CDR3 size: 16 residues. V lost 4 bases, J lost 2 bases, and 16 bases lay in between. The CDR3 protein is CASSPRSGETYNEQFF. Here the CDR3 DNA reads TGCGCCAGCAGCCCCCGCTCAGGGGAAACCTACAATGAGCAGTTCTTC.

This clone was seen just once. This rearrangement joins TRBV2 to TRBJ1-5, with 7 bases lining up with TRBD1. The trim removed 3 bases at V and 6 bases at J, leaving 5 bases unmatched. The length of the CDR3 is 14 residues. CDR1 and CDR2 from the germline V gene are SNHLY and FYNNEI. DNA for the CDR3: TGTGCCAGCAGTGATCTGGCAGGGGGTCAGCCCCAGCATTTT. Encoded protein: CASSDLAGGQPQHF.

This clone has just a few counts. The CDR3, as DNA: TGTGCCAGCAGTTCTGGGTCTATTAGCAATCAGCCCCAGCATTTT. This sequence encodes CASSSGSISNQPQHF. This chain uses TRBV27 with TRBJ1-5; D is unclear. The length of the CDR3 is 15 residues. Trimming shortened V by 4 bases and J by 0 bases, and 10 bases separated the two germline ends. In germline, CDR1 is MNHEY, CDR2 SMNVEV (reference sequence).

The chain employs TRBV5-1 and TRBJ2-1; D is perhaps TRBD2 (6 bases). V lost 1 base and J lost 5, with 10 bases in between. The CDR3 contains 14 residues. CDR1 and CDR2 from the germline V gene are SGHRS and YFSETQ. This CDR3 reads CASSLRLGDNEQFF. As DNA, the CDR3 is TGCGCCAGCAGCTTGCGACTAGGGGACAATGAGCAGTTCTTC.

This clone was detected once. The chain joins TRBV2 to TRBJ1-1; D is uncertain. The length of the CDR3 is 14 residues. The germline V gene has CDR1 SNHLY and CDR2 FYNNEI. With 4 bases removed from V and 7 bases from J, the gap between germline ends came to 16 bases. DNA of the CDR3: TGTGCCAGCAGTGGATATGGGTCCGCCAGTGAAGCTTTCTTT. Encoded protein: CASSGYGSASEAFF.

The genes are TRBV6-4 and TRBJ2-1; TRBD1 agrees at 7 bases. Looked up from germline, CDR1 is MRHNA and CDR2 is SNTAGT. This CDR3 region has 16 residues. With V trimmed by 3 bases and J by 5 bases, 10 bases remained unmatched. CDR3 sequence (DNA): TGTGCCAGCAGTGATGCCCCGGGACAGCCAGACAATGAGCAGTTCTTC. This codes for CASSDAPGQPDNEQFF.

Comments on this clone: A junction end diverges from the germline sequence, so it may reflect a read error. The V call is TRBV7-2, the J call TRBJ1-2, with 10 bases identical to TRBD1. The CDR3 contains 14 residues. Germline CDR1 reads SGHTA; CDR2 reads FQGNSA. The CDR3 loop reads CASSLDRGRAGYTF. CDR3 nucleotides: TGTGCCAGCAGTTTAGACAGGGGGCGGGCTGGCTACACCTTC.

Comments on this clone: It is unclear where the CDR3 begins or ends on the DNA, so no DNA is shown, and the CDR3 is as TCRdb lists it. This chain uses TRBV7-4 with TRBJ2-7; the table's D gene call, TRBD2, was not cross checked with the DNA. Both ends counted, the CDR3 spans 18 residues. From germline, CDR1 is SGHVT and CDR2 SQSDAQ. The CDR3 is CASSAISLRQRIYYEQYF.

The J gene is TRBJ2-1, the V gene TRBV27, with 9 positions matching TRBD2. With 7 bases clipped from V and 0 bases from J, the junction kept 7 bases outside the gene matches. Germline lookup yields CDR1 MNHEY and CDR2 SMNVEV (reference sequence). This CDR3 region has 16 residues. CDR3 amino acids: CASKISGSSSYNEQFF. For the CDR3, the DNA is TGTGCCAGCAAGATTAGCGGGAGCAGCTCCTACAATGAGCAGTTCTTC.

The rearrangement joins TRBV21-1 to TRBJ1-6. TRBV21-1 constitutes a pseudogene. There are 13 residues in the CDR3. Here the CDR3 DNA reads TGTGCCAGCAACCTCTTAAAGGGTACACCCCTCCACTTT. Amino acids: CASNLLKGTPLHF.

The chain employs TRBV9 and TRBJ2-7, with D hard to call. The germline V gene encodes CDR1 SGDLS and CDR2 YYNGEE. This CDR3 region has 13 residues. V was cut by 0 bases and J by 3 bases, with 7 bases left in between. CDR3 protein: CASSVAEYYEQYF. The DNA for the CDR3 is TGTGCCAGCAGCGTAGCTGAATACTACGAGCAGTACTTC.

The chain uses TRBV6-5 and TRBJ1-2; 8 positions match TRBD1. The V and J ends lost 4 bases and 5 bases, in that order; junction bases with no gene match: 6. The V gene's germline CDR1 is MNHEY and CDR2 SVGAGI. CDR3 length equals 14 residues. CDR3 in amino acids: CASSSTGAGYGYTF. DNA for the CDR3: TGTGCCAGCAGTTCGACAGGGGCCGGGTATGGCTACACCTTC.

This chain joins TRBV20-1 and TRBJ1-4; tentatively, D is TRBD1 (5 bases). CDR1 DFQATT and CDR2 SNEGSKA come from the germline V gene (reference sequence). This CDR3 spans 10 amino acids. In nucleotides, the CDR3 is TGCAGGGGGCATAATGAAAAACTGTTTTTT. Its translation: CRGHNEKLFF.

This chain connects TRBV7-9 to TRBJ1-2; D may be TRBD1 (6 bases). CDR3 length: 13 amino acids. Between the trimmed V and J ends, which lost 7 bases and 10 bases, there was a span of 19 bases. Germline assignment: CDR1 SEHNR and CDR2 FQNEAQ (reference sequence). In DNA form, the CDR3 reads TGTGCCAGCACAGAGACCGACCCAGGGGACTACACCTTC. Translating gives CASTETDPGDYTF.

The genes are TRBV9 and TRBJ2-1; 10 nucleotides agree with TRBD2. V was pared by 4 bases and J by 6 bases, with 10 bases of the junction left unmatched. The CDR3 is 16 amino acids. Germline V gene sequence: CDR1 SGDLS, CDR2 YYNGEE. In DNA, the CDR3 is TGTGCCAGCAGCCCCTTAGGTAGCGGGAGGACCAATGAGCAGTTCTTC. Residues: CASSPLGSGRTNEQFF. The full variable domain, in which reference TRBV9 and TRBJ2-1 provide the parts outside the CDR3, is DSGVTQTPKHLITATGQRVTLRCSPRSGDLSVYWYQQSLDQGLQFLIQYYNGEERAKGNILERFSAQQFPDLHSELNLSSLELGDSALYFCASSPLGSGRTNEQFFGPGTRLTVL.

This chain uses TRBV2 with TRBJ1-6, with D hard to call. Deletions cut 6 bases from V and 6 bases from J, with 21 bases between. The germline V gene has CDR1 SNHLY and CDR2 FYNNEI. This CDR3 region has 17 residues. The DNA for the CDR3 is TGTGCCAGCAGGCCCCATAGTGGGGTGCCCTCTAATTCACCCCTCCACTTT. Translated, it gives CASRPHSGVPSNSPLHF.

V and J are TRBV20-1 and TRBJ2-7; D may be TRBD1 (6 bases). Germline CDR1 is DFQATT and CDR2 is SNEGSKA (reference sequence). The CDR3 is made up of 14 amino acids. The V end was cut by 3 bases, the J end by 4 bases, with 16 bases between. The CDR3 coding sequence is TGCAGTGCTAGTTTCACAGGGAGATTTTACGAGCAGTACTTC. It is translated as CSASFTGRFYEQYF.

In its sample, this clone was seen a few times. The rearrangement links TRBV9 to TRBJ2-5; 7 nucleotides line up with TRBD1. Trimming took 3 bases from V and 2 from J; bases not matched to a gene: 4. The CDR3 has 14 amino acids. Germline CDR1 reads SGDLS; CDR2 reads YYNGEE. The CDR3 sequence: CASSDGTAQETQYF. CDR3 DNA sequence: TGTGCCAGCAGCGACGGGACAGCACAAGAGACCCAGTACTTC.

The chain uses TRBV19 and TRBJ2-5, with D hard to call. Germline-derived CDR1 and CDR2 are LNHDA and SQIVND (reference sequence). This CDR3 comprises 13 residues. V lost 4 bases and J 5 bases, leaving 11 bases between the germline ends. The CDR3 nucleotides read TGTGCCAGTAGTACTCTGACTGGCGAGACCCAGTACTTC. Its translation: CASSTLTGETQYF.